This TCR beta chain was retrieved from a study of blood T cell repertoires in COVID-19. For the study at large: Acute-phase and convalescent COVID-19 samples originated in the United States, Italy and Spain. Nucleic acid was either cDNA or gDNA, and it came from T cells, B-cell-depleted T cells, or PBMCs.

This clone was counted a single time. Here immunoSEQ multiplex PCR was the method, and the copy in TCRdb shows in-frame clones only, minus some. The table has some 240,000 clones, 80% to 95% seen once; the top ten hold around 0.85%. The CDR3 has 14 amino acids. Between the trimmed V and J ends, which lost 8 bases and 0 bases, there was a span of 13 bases. Germline CDR1 and CDR2: SQVTM and ANQGSEA. The chain uses TRBV29-1 and TRBJ2-2; possibly TRBD1 for D (6 bases). Sequenced material: peripheral blood. This sequence was found in a man aged 55-75 years with COVID-19, enrolled during active disease. CDR3 region: CSSLGGSNTGELFF. CDR3 coding DNA: TGCAGCTCCCTTGGGGGCTCGAACACCGGGGAGCTGTTTTTT.